The clone carrying this T cell receptor beta chain was seen only once. This table comes from immunoSEQ multiplex PCR, and its TCRdb copy is limited to in-frame clones, with some not included. The repertoire includes under 70,000 clones, 90% to 97% of them detected once, and 1.1% sits in the top ten. This CDR3 is built from 12 residues. Trimming cost V 10 bases and J 7 bases, with 16 bases left between them. Germline-derived CDR1 and CDR2 are MDHEN and SYDVKM. The entry originates in a study of control samples from healthy donors and cancer patients. The TCR comes from a woman under 30 in good health. The sample comprised blood. The chain has TRBV28 and TRBJ1-2; D gene ambiguous. The CDR3 here is CAIATRFGGYTF. The CDR3 coding sequence is TGTGCCATCGCGACACGGTTTGGTGGCTACACCTTC.